This TCR beta chain comes out of a study of blood T cell repertoires in COVID-19. Before being deemed recovered, Cohort 3 donors had two negative PCRs, clearance, or symptom resolution. The repertoire was sequenced with immunoSEQ multiplex PCR; TCRdb's copy has only in-frame clones and lacks some. The table includes nearly 400,000 clones, 85% to 90% detected once. V dropped 8 bases and J dropped 6; count of bases not matched to a gene: 17. CDR3 size: 17 residues. Per germline, CDR1 MDHEN and CDR2 SYDVKM. The V and J genes are TRBV28 and TRBJ2-3; 10 bases map to TRBD2. This sequence was found in a woman in her twenties or thirties who had recovered from COVID-19. Specimen: PBMCs or T cells enriched from blood (not recorded which). For the CDR3, the DNA is TGTGCCAGCGGGCTAGCGGGAGCCGAACATACGAGTGATACGCAGTATTTT. Translated: CASGLAGAEHTSDTQYF.